This record concerns one T cell receptor (beta chain) sequence. These data belong to a study of blood T cell repertoires in COVID-19. Study-level background: Samples of COVID-19 (acute and convalescent) were obtained from the United States, Italy and Spain.

Sequencing used immunoSEQ multiplex PCR; TCRdb keeps in-frame clones, though not all of them. The repertoire includes approximately 88,000 clones, roughly 80% of them detected once, and approximately 51% sits in the top ten. Germline CDR1 reads SGHTA; CDR2 reads FQGNSA. With 4 bases clipped from V and 5 bases from J, the junction kept 16 bases outside the gene matches. There are 18 residues in the CDR3. This clonotype originated in a human donor in a cohort sampled during active COVID-19. The chain is built from TRBV7-2 and TRBJ2-2; 7 bases match TRBD2. The sequencing input was peripheral blood. The CDR3 DNA follows: TGTGCCAGCAGCTACATTTTTCTTCCGGGAGGAGGGACCGGGGAGCTGTTTTTT. Protein product: CASSYIFLPGGGTGELFF.